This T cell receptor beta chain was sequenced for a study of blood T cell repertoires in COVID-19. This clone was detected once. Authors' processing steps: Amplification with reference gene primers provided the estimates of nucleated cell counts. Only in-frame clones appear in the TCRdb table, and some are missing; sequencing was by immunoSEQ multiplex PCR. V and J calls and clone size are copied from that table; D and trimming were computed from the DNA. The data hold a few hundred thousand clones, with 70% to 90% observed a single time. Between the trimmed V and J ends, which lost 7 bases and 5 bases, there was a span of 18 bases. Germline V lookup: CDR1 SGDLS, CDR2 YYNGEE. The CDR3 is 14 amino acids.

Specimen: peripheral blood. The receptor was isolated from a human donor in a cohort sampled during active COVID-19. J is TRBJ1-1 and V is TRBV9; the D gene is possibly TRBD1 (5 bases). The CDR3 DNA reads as TGTGCCAGCGCTTCCACCGGGGGAGGAACTGAAGCTTTCTTT. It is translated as CASASTGGGTEAFF.